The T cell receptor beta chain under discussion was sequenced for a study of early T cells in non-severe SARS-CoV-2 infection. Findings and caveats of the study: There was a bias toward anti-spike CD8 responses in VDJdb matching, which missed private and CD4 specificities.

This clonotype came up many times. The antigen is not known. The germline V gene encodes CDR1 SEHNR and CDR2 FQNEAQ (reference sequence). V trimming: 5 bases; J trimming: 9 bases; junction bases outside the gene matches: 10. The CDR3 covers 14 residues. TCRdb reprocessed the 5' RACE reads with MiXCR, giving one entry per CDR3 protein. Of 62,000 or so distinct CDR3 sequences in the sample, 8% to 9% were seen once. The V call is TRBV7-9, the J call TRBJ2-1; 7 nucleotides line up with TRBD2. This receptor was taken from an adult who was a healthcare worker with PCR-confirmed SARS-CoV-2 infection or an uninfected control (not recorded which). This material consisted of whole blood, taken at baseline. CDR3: CASSPRGGSIEQFF. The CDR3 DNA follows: TGTGCCAGCAGCCCAAGGGGCGGGAGTATTGAGCAGTTCTTC.